A single sample gave rise to the 2 T cell receptor beta chains below, sequenced in a study. TCRdb re-called the RT-PCR reads with MiXCR, one entry per CDR3 protein. The sample carries about 680,000 distinct CDR3 sequences, approximately 15% recorded once. The material sequenced was memory CD4+ T cells from blood. The receptors shown here come from a female donor in good health, serving as a healthy control.

CDR3 amino acids: CASSLQQGFSEANYGYTF. The DNA for the CDR3 is TGTGCCAGCTCGCTCCAACAGGGGTTCTCCGAAGCTAACTATGGCTACACCTTC. The chain combines TRBV18 with TRBJ1-2, with 7 bases that match TRBD1. This CDR3 is built from 18 residues. V dropped 6 bases and J dropped 0; count of bases not matched to a gene: 16. The germline gives CDR1 KGHSH, CDR2 LQKENI.

This clonotype was observed many times. V gene TRBV6-5 combines with J gene TRBJ2-7, with 8 positions matching TRBD2. The germline V gene has CDR1 MNHEY and CDR2 SVGAGI. This CDR3 is built from 15 residues. The V and J ends lost 8 bases and 4 bases, in that order; junction bases with no gene match: 13. The DNA for the CDR3 is TGTGCCAGCCTTACCGGGAGGGGGAATAGTTACGAGCAGTACTTC. Its protein product is CASLTGRGNSYEQYF.